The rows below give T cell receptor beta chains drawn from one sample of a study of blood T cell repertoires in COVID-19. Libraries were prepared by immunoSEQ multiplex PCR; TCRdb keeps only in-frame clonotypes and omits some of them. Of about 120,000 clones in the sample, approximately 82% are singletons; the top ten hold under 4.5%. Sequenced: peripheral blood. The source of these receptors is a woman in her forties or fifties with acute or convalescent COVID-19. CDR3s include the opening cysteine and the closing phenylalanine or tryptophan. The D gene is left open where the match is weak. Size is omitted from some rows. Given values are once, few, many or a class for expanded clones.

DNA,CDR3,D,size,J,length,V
TGTGCCAGTAGTATACTAGCGGCTTACAATGAGCAGTTCTTC,CASSILAAYNEQFF,TRBD2,-,TRBJ2-1,14,TRBV19
TGTGCCAGCAGCCAAGCTAACACAGATACGCAGTATTTT,CASSQANTDTQYF,-,-,TRBJ2-3,13,TRBV14
TGTGCCAGCAGCTCAAACTCCTACGAGCAGTACTTC,CASSSNSYEQYF,-,-,TRBJ2-7,12,TRBV13
TGCAGCGCCCTTACTAATGAGCAGTTCTTC,CSALTNEQFF,-,-,TRBJ2-1,10,TRBV29-1
TGTGCCAGCAGCGTAGCGGCGGGAGGAGAGACAGATACGCAGTATTTT,CASSVAAGGETDTQYF,TRBD2,-,TRBJ2-3,16,TRBV9
TGTGCCAGCAGCCAGGCCCCCTCCGACACCCCGCCCACCTACGAGCAGTACTTC,CASSQAPSDTPPTYEQYF,-,-,TRBJ2-7,18,TRBV4-2
TGTGCCAGCAGTTCCGTTCGACAGGGCTATAATCAGCCCCAGCATTTT,CASSSVRQGYNQPQHF,TRBD1,-,TRBJ1-5,16,TRBV6-6
TGTGCCACCGGCCGCGGAGGGCGGGCAGATACGCAGTATTTT,CATGRGGRADTQYF,-,-,TRBJ2-3,14,TRBV27
TGTGCCATCACCCCGGGACAGGGGGCAGCCTACGAGCAGTACTTC,CAITPGQGAAYEQYF,TRBD1,-,TRBJ2-7,15,TRBV10-3
TGTGCCAGCAGCTTGGGCCTAGCGGGAATCAACGAGCAGTACTTC,CASSLGLAGINEQYF,TRBD2,-,TRBJ2-7,15,TRBV7-3
TGCAGTGCTAGTCCAACCCTAGCGCCCCTTCGGGAGACCCAGTACTTC,CSASPTLAPLRETQYF,-,-,TRBJ2-5,16,TRBV20-1
TGTGCCAGCCCCGGGACAGGGGGGTCTTGGGGCACTGAAGCTTTCTTT,CASPGTGGSWGTEAFF,TRBD1,-,TRBJ1-1,16,TRBV28
TGCGCCAGCAAATCCGGGACAGGGAATGGATTAGCGGGAGTAATTTACAATGAGCAGTTCTTC,CASKSGTGNGLAGVIYNEQFF,-,-,TRBJ2-1,21,TRBV10-2
TGTGCCAGCAGCAAGGGTGCTAGGACAGGGGGTAATGAGCAGTTCTTC,CASSKGARTGGNEQFF,-,-,TRBJ2-1,16,TRBV21-1
TGTGCCAGCAGCTTAGCCCCTAGCGGAAAAACCTACAATGAGCAGTTCTTC,CASSLAPSGKTYNEQFF,TRBD2,-,TRBJ2-1,17,TRBV11-3
TGTGCCAGCAGTTTTAGGGGGTACACTGAAGCTTTCTTT,CASSFRGYTEAFF,-,once,TRBJ1-1,13,TRBV27
TGTGCCAGCAGGGGGACAGGGTTAAATGAGCAGTTCTTC,CASRGTGLNEQFF,TRBD1,-,TRBJ2-1,13,TRBV5-5
TGTGCCAGCCGTGAAACAGTCTCTGGAAACACCATATATTTT,CASRETVSGNTIYF,-,-,TRBJ1-3,14,TRBV19
TGTGCCAGCAGCTTAGCGGGGCACAACACTGAAGCTTTCTTT,CASSLAGHNTEAFF,-,-,TRBJ1-1,14,TRBV7-2
TGTGCCAGCAGCTTAGAGAGAGGTAGTGAGCAGTTCTTC,CASSLERGSEQFF,-,-,TRBJ2-1,13,TRBV11-2
TGTGCCAGCAGTAACATAAAGCGGGGGAACACTGAAGCTTTCTTT,CASSNIKRGNTEAFF,-,-,TRBJ1-1,15,TRBV6-6
TGCAGTGCTAATGAGGGCGCCTATATTAGCACAGATACGCAGTATTTT,CSANEGAYISTDTQYF,-,-,TRBJ2-3,16,TRBV20-1
TGTGCCAGCAGCTTACAGGGAGCTAATGAAAAACTGTTTTTT,CASSLQGANEKLFF,-,-,TRBJ1-4,14,TRBV5-5